This T cell receptor beta chain was found in a study of type 1 regulatory T cells. Study at large: T-allo10 is an in vitro-generated, Tr1-enriched CD4 T cell product specific for alloantigen.

TCRdb re-called the reads with MiXCR, one entry per CDR3 protein. The sample records roughly 68,000 distinct CDR3 sequences, about three fifths being singletons. Graft donor-derived T-allo10 cells were described as host-alloantigen-specific, anergic, and alloantigen-specifically suppressive. On this clonotype itself: The antigen remains undetermined.

The CDR3 runs 14 residues. Trimming stripped 2 bases from V and 2 bases from J, with 7 bases between. This chain uses TRBV12-3 or TRBV12-4 with TRBJ1-3; no reliable D call. The TCR originated in a human donor in good health. The specimen was cultured T cells, either the whole culture or a sorted T cell fraction (not recorded which). As to subset: Tr1-enriched cell product generated in vitro against host alloantigens. The CDR3 reads CASSLMRAGNTIYF. In DNA form, the CDR3 reads TGTGCCAGCAGTTTAATGAGGGCTGGAAACACCATATATTTT.